The clone carrying this TCR beta chain was recorded once. The authors' processing: Reference gene primer amplification gave nucleated cell count estimates. Clones were read by immunoSEQ multiplex PCR, and TCRdb kept only the in-frame ones, dropping some. D and trimming come from the DNA, and the V and J calls and clone size come from that table. Of 200,000 to 250,000 clones listed, around 80% were seen once; the top ten hold roughly 12%. With 4 bases removed from V and 5 bases from J, the gap between germline ends came to 11 bases. In germline, CDR1 is LGHDT, CDR2 YNNKEL (reference sequence). This CDR3 spans 14 amino acids. The record originates from a study of blood T cell repertoires in COVID-19. For the study at large: Donors in the United States, Italy and Spain gave samples during acute or convalescent COVID-19. Nucleic acid was either cDNA or gDNA, and it came from T cells, B-cell-depleted T cells, or PBMCs.

The material sequenced was peripheral blood. The rearrangement uses TRBV3-1 (or the pseudogene TRBV3-2) and TRBJ1-4; TRBD1 is a possible D gene (6 bases). The receptor was isolated from a woman in her thirties or forties with acute or convalescent COVID-19. The CDR3, as DNA: TGTGCCAGCAGCCCCGGACAGAGAAATGAAAAACTGTTTTTT. This translates into CASSPGQRNEKLFF.